The 21 T cell receptor beta chains listed next were all sequenced from one sample in a study of OX40 agonist ivuxolimab in advanced cancers. The library was prepared using the immunoSEQ multiplex PCR assay. Sourced from immuneACCESS, this table was stored by TCRdb with only in-frame sequences that have V and J called. A share of the clones is absent; for the studies checked, an unresolved V gene accounts for under half, and the remainder has no known explanation. The sample records around 70,000 clones, 90% to 95% of which are singletons. The ten largest clones represent about 5.5% of the sample. This sample comprised CD4+ or CD8+ T cells sorted from blood, obtained in a trial of the OX40 agonist ivuxolimab. The receptors were gathered from an adult with an advanced solid tumor such as melanoma, head and neck, liver or kidney cancer.

The chain combines TRBV7-2 with TRBJ2-1, with D possibly being TRBD1 (5 bases). The V gene lost 2 bases and the J gene lost 2 bases, with 7 bases spanning the gap. Per the germline V gene, CDR1 is SGHTA and CDR2 is FQGNSA. The CDR3 is 14 amino acids. The CDR3 region has the DNA TGTGCCAGCAGCTTAAAAGGGGCCTACAATGAGCAGTTCTTC. Encoded protein: CASSLKGAYNEQFF.

The V and J genes are TRBV9 and TRBJ1-1, with unresolved D. The germline V and J ends were trimmed by 1 base and 5 bases, with 9 bases remaining between them. The CDR3 length is 13 residues. The germline gives CDR1 SGDLS, CDR2 YYNGEE. CDR3 amino acids: CASSVILGTEAFF. The CDR3 DNA is TGTGCCAGCAGCGTAATATTGGGTACTGAAGCTTTCTTT.

A single count supports this clone. This sequence joins TRBV6-5 and TRBJ1-2; possible D gene TRBD1, 5 bases. The V and J ends lost 5 bases and 10 bases respectively, with 11 bases between them. The germline V gene has CDR1 MNHEY and CDR2 SVGAGI. The CDR3 spans 11 residues. As DNA, the CDR3 is TGTGCCAGCAGTAACGAACAGGACTACACCTTC. Protein sequence: CASSNEQDYTF.

The gene calls are TRBV5-4 and TRBJ2-2; 9 bases fit TRBD2. The CDR3 has 15 residues. V lost 2 bases and J lost 5; bases outside the gene matches: 4. In germline, CDR1 is SGHNT, CDR2 YYREEE (reference sequence). CDR3 in amino acids: CASSFGAGGTGELFF. DNA of the CDR3: TGTGCCAGCAGCTTTGGAGCGGGAGGAACCGGGGAGCTGTTTTTT. Full variable domain (rest looked up from reference TRBV5-4 and TRBJ2-2): ETGVTQSPTHLIKTRGQQVTLRCSSQSGHNTVSWYQQALGQGPQFIFQYYREEENGRGNFPPRFSGLQFPNYSSELNVNALELDDSALYLCASSFGAGGTGELFFGEGSRLTVL.

The chain combines TRBV5-1 with TRBJ1-4; 7 nucleotides match TRBD1. The CDR3 spans 16 residues. V trimming: 4 bases; J trimming: 4 bases; junction bases outside the gene matches: 10. Germline CDR1 and CDR2: SGHRS and YFSETQ. CDR3 sequence (DNA): TGCGCCAGCAGCCACCTCCCGGGACAGATTAATGAAAAACTGTTTTTT. As protein: CASSHLPGQINEKLFF. The full variable domain, with the rest looked up from reference TRBV5-1 and TRBJ1-4, is KAGVTQTPRYLIKTRGQQVTLSCSPISGHRSVSWYQQTPGQGLQFLFEYFSETQRNKGNFPGRFSGRQFSNSRSEMNVSTLELGDSALYLCASSHLPGQINEKLFFGSGTQLSVL.

The V call is TRBV9, the J call TRBJ2-5; TRBD2 matches 10 bases. Germline V gene sequence: CDR1 SGDLS, CDR2 YYNGEE. V shed 4 bases and J 3 bases; nucleotides not matched to a gene: 6. The CDR3 covers 15 residues. The CDR3 nucleotides are TGTGCCAGCAGCTCGGAGGGACTAGCGAAAGAGACCCAGTACTTC. This encodes CASSSEGLAKETQYF.

This clone occurred once. J is TRBJ2-5 and V is TRBV9; no reliable D call. Germline CDR1 and CDR2: SGDLS and YYNGEE. Between the trimmed V and J ends, which lost 0 bases and 0 bases, there was a span of 12 bases. There are 16 residues in the CDR3. The CDR3: CASSVGTGQNQETQYF. For the CDR3, the DNA is TGTGCCAGCAGCGTAGGGACGGGTCAAAACCAAGAGACCCAGTACTTC. Supplemented by reference TRBV9 and TRBJ2-5, the full variable domain reads DSGVTQTPKHLITATGQRVTLRCSPRSGDLSVYWYQQSLDQGLQFLIQYYNGEERAKGNILERFSAQQFPDLHSELNLSSLELGDSALYFCASSVGTGQNQETQYFGPGTRLLVL.

CDR3 sequence (DNA): TGCGCCAGCAGCCGTCAACTACAGGACTCAACTAATGAAAAACTGTTTTTT. Translated: CASSRQLQDSTNEKLFF. The chain combines TRBV4-3 with TRBJ1-4; D possibly corresponds to TRBD1 (5 bases). The ends were cut back, 4 bases at V and 0 bases at J, with 15 bases in the middle. CDR3 length: 17 amino acids. Germline CDR1 reads LGHNA; CDR2 reads YSLEER.

The genes are TRBV4-1 and TRBJ2-7; possible D gene TRBD1, 6 bases. The CDR3 has 15 residues. Trimming removed 3 bases at V and 3 bases at J, with 15 bases between. CDR1 MGHRA and CDR2 YSYEKL come from the germline V gene. The DNA for the CDR3 is TGCGCCAGCAGCCACTTGACAGGCCCGATCTACGAGCAGTACTTC. Translating it yields CASSHLTGPIYEQYF.

This chain links TRBV5-6 with TRBJ2-3; no clear D gene. V lost 0 bases to trimming and J lost 2 bases, with 13 bases between them. Germline CDR1 and CDR2: SGHDT and YYEEEE. The CDR3 is 16 residues long. The CDR3 here is CASSLVVEIPTDTQYF. As DNA, the CDR3 is TGTGCCAGCAGCTTGGTCGTCGAGATTCCCACAGATACGCAGTATTTT.

The rearrangement links TRBV11-2 to TRBJ2-3; 11 bases fit TRBD2. The CDR3 covers 17 residues. J was trimmed by 2 bases and V by 1 base; bases with no gene match: 5. Germline V CDR1 and CDR2: SGHAT, FQNNGV. For the CDR3, the DNA is TGTGCCAGCAGCTTAGGGACTAGCGGGTTCTACACAGATACGCAGTATTTT. The encoded protein is CASSLGTSGFYTDTQYF.

The rearrangement uses TRBV25-1 and TRBJ2-5; TRBD2 might be the D (5 bases). Germline V lookup: CDR1 MGHDK, CDR2 SYGVNS. Trimming stripped 8 bases from V and 10 bases from J, with 14 bases between. The length of the CDR3 is 11 residues. In DNA, the CDR3 is TGTGCCAGCGGATCCCTGGGAGACCAGTACTTC. Translated: CASGSLGDQYF.

This clone was seen once. The rearrangement joins TRBV9 to TRBJ1-1; D is undetermined. From germline, CDR1 is SGDLS and CDR2 YYNGEE. The CDR3 consists of 9 residues. V was trimmed by 5 bases and J by 7 bases, leaving 3 bases between them. CDR3 sequence: CASSFEAFF. The CDR3, as DNA: TGTGCCAGCAGTTTTGAAGCTTTCTTT.

The chain combines TRBV5-1 with TRBJ2-3; D possibly matches TRBD1 or TRBD2 (5 bases each). In germline, CDR1 is SGHRS, CDR2 YFSETQ. CDR3 length equals 13 residues. V gave up 5 bases and J gave up 0 bases, with 7 bases separating them. The CDR3 reads CASRWDSTDTQYF. CDR3 sequence (DNA): TGCGCCAGCAGATGGGACAGCACAGATACGCAGTATTTT.

To note about this clone: Sequence at one end of the junction differs from germline and may be a read error. The J gene is TRBJ2-2, the V gene TRBV7-7; no firm D call. Per the germline V gene, CDR1 is SSHAT and CDR2 is FNYEAQ (reference sequence). CDR3 length equals 14 residues. DNA for the CDR3: TGTGCTAGCAGCTTATCGGTACGGGCGGAGGAGCTGTTTTTT. This translates into CASSLSVRAEELFF.

The rearrangement joins TRBV4-2 to TRBJ2-3; D remains unclear. The germline CDR1 and CDR2 sequences are LGHNA and YNFKEQ. This CDR3 region has 15 residues. V was clipped by 4 bases and J by 0 bases, with 11 bases between them. The CDR3 DNA follows: TGTGCCAGCAGCCCTTATGGGGTTAGCACAGATACGCAGTATTTT. Encoded protein: CASSPYGVSTDTQYF.

The rearrangement links TRBV19 to TRBJ2-7; a possible D gene is TRBD1 (5 bases). V lost 1 base and J 2 bases, leaving 12 bases between the germline ends. Germline loops: CDR1 LNHDA, CDR2 SQIVND (reference sequence). The CDR3 loop spans 15 amino acids. CDR3 bases: TGTGCCAGTAGTATAGTCCCAGGGCCCCCCTACGAGCAGTACTTC. Protein product: CASSIVPGPPYEQYF.

The rearrangement uses TRBV7-6 and TRBJ2-2; D unclear. The CDR3 has 13 residues. Trimming removed 2 bases at V and 8 bases at J, with 9 bases between. Germline CDR1 is SGHVS and CDR2 is FNYEAQ. The CDR3: CASSLTVAGELFF. The CDR3 DNA follows: TGTGCCAGCAGCTTAACGGTGGCAGGGGAGCTGTTTTTT.

Only a few counts were recorded for this clone. The chain uses TRBV27 and TRBJ1-5, with D possibly TRBD1 on 6 matching bases. V lost 6 bases and J lost 0, with 15 bases in between. This CDR3 has 16 residues. Germline V lookup: CDR1 MNHEY, CDR2 SMNVEV (reference sequence). The CDR3 sequence: CASSDSGHFSNQPQHF. The CDR3 DNA is TGTGCCAGCAGCGACTCGGGACACTTTAGCAATCAGCCCCAGCATTTT.

The chain has TRBV11-2 and TRBJ2-3, with D possibly matching TRBD2 (5 bases). The CDR3 totals 15 residues. CDR1 SGHAT and CDR2 FQNNGV come from the germline V gene. Trimming shortened V by 1 base and J by 3 bases, and 11 bases separated the two germline ends. The CDR3 loop is CASSLVPRGTDTQYF. In nucleotides, the CDR3 is TGTGCCAGCAGCTTAGTCCCCCGCGGGACAGATACGCAGTATTTT.

V usage is TRBV5-1 and J usage is TRBJ1-1, with D possibly being TRBD1 (5 bases). CDR1 is SGHRS and CDR2 is YFSETQ in the germline V gene. The V end was cut by 4 bases, the J end by 6 bases, with 7 bases between. This CDR3 has 11 residues. The CDR3 reads CASSGGAEAFF. DNA for the CDR3: TGCGCCAGCAGCGGGGGGGCTGAAGCTTTCTTT. Full variable domain (missing parts from reference TRBV5-1 and TRBJ1-1): KAGVTQTPRYLIKTRGQQVTLSCSPISGHRSVSWYQQTPGQGLQFLFEYFSETQRNKGNFPGRFSGRQFSNSRSEMNVSTLELGDSALYLCASSGGAEAFFGQGTRLTVV.